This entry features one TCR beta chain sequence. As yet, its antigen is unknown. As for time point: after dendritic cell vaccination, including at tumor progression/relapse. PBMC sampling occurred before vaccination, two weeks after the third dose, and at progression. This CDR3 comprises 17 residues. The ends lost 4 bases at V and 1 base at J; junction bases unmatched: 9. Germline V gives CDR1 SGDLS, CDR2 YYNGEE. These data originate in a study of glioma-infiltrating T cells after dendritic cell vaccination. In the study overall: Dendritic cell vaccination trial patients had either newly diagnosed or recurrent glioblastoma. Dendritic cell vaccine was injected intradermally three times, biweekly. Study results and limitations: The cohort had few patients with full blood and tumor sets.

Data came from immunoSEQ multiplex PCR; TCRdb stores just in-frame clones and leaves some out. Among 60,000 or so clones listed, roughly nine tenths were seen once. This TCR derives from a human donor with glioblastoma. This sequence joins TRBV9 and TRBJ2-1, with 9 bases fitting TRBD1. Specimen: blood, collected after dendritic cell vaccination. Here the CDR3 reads CASSRGQGQGSYNEQFF. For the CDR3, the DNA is TGTGCCAGCAGCAGGGGACAGGGCCAAGGATCCTACAATGAGCAGTTCTTC.